Listed here is a single TCR beta chain. Its recognized antigen is unknown. No per-base quality is available; no much larger clone lies one base away. This specimen comes from a study of T cells in Graves' hyperthyroidism and ophthalmopathy (dated 2019 in TCRdb). Notes on the research overall: Peripheral blood samples were taken at the time of initial diagnosis, prior to any treatment. After sampling, hyperthyroidism patients received methimazole starting at 30 mg daily, and ophthalmopathy patients received high-dose intravenous methylprednisolone. In several Graves' hyperthyroidism patients, the study also compared T-cell repertoires from thyroid tissue with T-cell repertoires from blood. The paper describes TCR Vbeta CDR3 sequencing of 130 to 150 peripheral blood samples, made up of roughly 40 ophthalmopathy patients, approximately 76 hyperthyroidism patients and 17 progressor patients. For training and testing, the approximately 97 patients in the discovery cohort were randomly divided in a 7:3 ratio. An independent validation cohort of 18 to 20 hyperthyroidism patients and about 15 patients who later progressed to ophthalmopathy tested prospective prediction of ophthalmopathy. To identify distinguishing TCR V-J signatures, a discovery cohort of around 100 patients was used, comprising 40 to 45 with Graves' ophthalmopathy and 57 with stable Graves' hyperthyroidism.

TCR beta CDR3 regions were amplified from RNA transcripts. The TCR CDR3 was subjected to a first round of RT-PCR using the HTBI primer set and the Qiagen OneStep RT-PCR kit. A second multiplex PCR round built the libraries, followed by size selection and purification. Sequencing of the libraries was done on an Illumina HiSeq2000 using paired-end 100 bp reads. The study's processing was this. SOAPnuke was used to process the raw data, with reads discarded if the reads contained adapters or uncalled bases, had a mean Phred below 15, or lacked an exact constant-primer or identifier match. High-quality paired reads were merged with COPE v1.2.5, and unique nucleotide sequences were defined as clonotypes. MiTCR v1.1 was used to align the clonotypes against IMGT TRBV, TRBD and TRBJ reference segments. Analysis was restricted to V-J combinations with a frequency above 0.0001, which covered 99.2% of repertoires. The TCS score was defined as F50 (clonal expansion) divided by E x V (chaos), with BLOSUM62-based TCRdist calculated between CDR3 peptides within each V-J. Welch's t-statistics and random forest reduced 500 to 550 V-J features to around 14, which were used in a naive Bayes classifier (R e1071). The public reads were run again by TCRdb, first through fastp at Q25 and then through MiXCR, and only productive beta chains were kept. When rows share a CDR3 protein, they turn into one entry using the most common DNA and genes. The V and J calls reflect TCRdb's pipeline rather than the authors' work. In this sample the table shows under 500,000 distinct CDR3 sequences, more than 13% of which occur a single time. The ten biggest clones cover 28% of the sample.

Points the paper makes about the study in general: During validation, the model predicted progression to ophthalmopathy a median of approximately 7 months ahead of onset, with more than 55% sensitivity and about 72% specificity. No statistical method was used to fix the sample size in advance, and group allocation was not hidden from the investigators. A 13 V-J signature model separated ophthalmopathy from stable hyperthyroidism, with roughly 88% sensitivity and about 81% specificity in cross-validation and 80%/75% in testing. Most expanded thyroid clonotypes (frequency above 0.001) were also detected in blood, suggesting blood repertoires may reflect thyroid immune responses.

The CDR3, cysteine through phenylalanine, is 15 amino acids long. Left in the record is the CDR3 DNA by itself, 45 bases read in frame from the first base. Reading the germline V gene gives CDR1 MNHEY and CDR2 SVGEGT. V loses 2 bases at its end and J loses 3 bases; junction bases beyond the gene matches: 4. Ophthalmopathy patients had moderately to severely active disease, with a Clinical Activity Score of 3 or more, a NOSPECS grade of 4 or more, and a disease duration of less than 3 months. The study excluded patients with uncontrolled infections, other autoimmune diseases, pregnancy or lactation. Clinical symptoms, serum thyroxine and TRAb, thyroid ultrasound, and orbital computed tomography formed the basis for the diagnoses. PBMCs were separated from roughly 9.6 ml of fresh peripheral blood using Ficoll-Paque density gradient centrifugation. Trizol reagent was used to extract total RNA, and RNA quality was then checked on an Agilent 2100 Bioanalyzer.

Sequenced: blood. This TCR was sampled from a man aged 45 to 65 with Graves' ophthalmopathy. In this chain, TRBV6-2 or TRBV6-3 is recombined with TRBJ1-3; the central 7 bases match TRBD1. The DNA reads as follows: TGTGCCAGCAGTTACCGACAGGGAGGTGGAAACACCATATATTTT. Its protein reads: CASSYRQGGGNTIYF.